The 31 T cell receptor beta chains below come from one sample, sequenced in a study of technical replicates of blood from a few donors. Only in-frame clones appear in the TCRdb table, and some are missing; sequencing was by immunoSEQ multiplex PCR. The data contain more than 90,000 clones, roughly 96% of them singletons. Specimen: T cells isolated from PBMCs. The source is a human donor in good health.

This chain links TRBV7-9 with TRBJ2-1, with D possibly being TRBD2 (5 bases). The CDR3 sequence is 15 residues long. V was clipped by 1 base and J by 6 bases, with 13 bases between them. The germline gives CDR1 SEHNR, CDR2 FQNEAQ (reference sequence). The CDR3 loop is CASSLVTGRLNEQFF. In DNA, the CDR3 is TGTGCCAGCAGCTTAGTTACTGGGAGACTCAATGAGCAGTTCTTC. Filled out from reference TRBV7-9 and TRBJ2-1, the complete variable domain reads DTGVSQNPRHKITKRGQNVTFRCDPISEHNRLYWYRQTLGQGPEFLTYFQNEAQLEKSRLLSDRFSAERPKGSFSTLEIQRTEQGDSAMYLCASSLVTGRLNEQFFGPGTRLTVL.

The CDR3 region is CASSLGFLDRGNGYTF. Here the CDR3 DNA reads TGTGCCAGCAGCTTAGGCTTTCTTGACAGGGGGAATGGCTACACCTTC. The chain couples TRBV11-3 to TRBJ1-2; 9 bases align to TRBD1. The V segment lost 1 base and the J segment 6 bases; nucleotides outside the gene matches: 9. There are 16 residues in the CDR3. Germline V lookup: CDR1 SGHNT, CDR2 YENEEA.

The V gene is TRBV7-6, the J gene TRBJ2-7, with D perhaps matching TRBD2 (6 bases). The germline V and J ends were trimmed by 1 base and 7 bases, with 8 bases remaining between them. This CDR3 contains 12 residues. The germline V gene encodes CDR1 SGHVS and CDR2 FNYEAQ. As DNA, the CDR3 is TGTGCCAGCAGCTTAGGGACTACAGAGCAGTACTTC. It yields the protein CASSLGTTEQYF.

The chain combines TRBV27 with TRBJ2-3; possible D gene TRBD2, 5 bases. Germline CDR1 reads MNHEY; CDR2 reads SMNVEV (reference sequence). Trimming cost V 3 bases and J 0 bases, with 10 bases left between them. The CDR3 runs 15 residues. The CDR3 region has the DNA TGTGCCAGCAGTTTTGGCGGGTTTAGCACAGATACGCAGTATTTT. Its translation: CASSFGGFSTDTQYF.

This clone was detected a few times. The V gene is TRBV18, the J gene TRBJ2-5; the D is unclear. Germline loops: CDR1 KGHSH, CDR2 LQKENI. The V and J ends lost 5 bases and 2 bases respectively, with 3 bases between them. This CDR3 is built from 11 residues. The DNA for the CDR3 is TGTGCCAGCTCATCTCAAGAGACCCAGTACTTC. Its protein is CASSSQETQYF.

The rearrangement joins TRBV7-8 to TRBJ1-5; a possible D gene is TRBD1 (6 bases). Trimming left V 5 bases short and J 9 bases short, with 20 bases between. This CDR3 has 15 amino acids. Germline V CDR1 and CDR2: SGHVS, FQNEAQ. The CDR3 region has the DNA TGTGCCAGCAGCCAAGACTCTAGGGGGAAAGGGCCCCAGCATTTT. Translated: CASSQDSRGKGPQHF. The full variable domain, in which reference TRBV7-8 and TRBJ1-5 provide the parts outside the CDR3, is GAGVSQSPRYKVAKRGQDVALRCDPISGHVSLFWYQQALGQGPEFLTYFQNEAQLDKSGLPSDRFFAERPEGSVSTLKIQRTQQEDSAVYLCASSQDSRGKGPQHFGDGTRLSIL.

The rearrangement joins TRBV7-9 to TRBJ2-1; 7 bases align to TRBD2. This CDR3 contains 15 residues. With 2 bases clipped from V and 9 bases from J, the junction kept 10 bases outside the gene matches. CDR1 and CDR2 from the germline V gene are SEHNR and FQNEAQ (reference sequence). The CDR3 DNA reads TGTGCCAGCAGCTTAATGCTAGCGGAAAATACTGAGCAGTTCTTC. Protein product: CASSLMLAENTEQFF.

The chain joins TRBV27 to TRBJ2-5, with 13 bases that match TRBD2. CDR1 is MNHEY, CDR2 SMNVEV, per germline (reference sequence). This CDR3 is 14 amino acids long. V trimming: 5 bases; J trimming: 5 bases; junction bases outside the gene matches: 2. This chain's CDR3 is CASSKTSGRETQYF. CDR3 DNA sequence: TGTGCCAGCAGTAAGACTAGCGGGAGGGAGACCCAGTACTTC.

The V call is TRBV7-9, the J call TRBJ1-2; D is possibly TRBD1 (5 bases). The V gene lost 0 bases and the J gene lost 1 base, with 9 bases spanning the gap. This CDR3 contains 15 residues. CDR1 SEHNR and CDR2 FQNEAQ come from the germline V gene (reference sequence). CDR3 in amino acids: CASSLAPDINYGYTF. Here the CDR3 DNA reads TGTGCCAGCAGCTTAGCCCCGGACATTAACTATGGCTACACCTTC.

The rearrangement joins TRBV7-6 to TRBJ1-2; weak D call: TRBD1 (6 bases). Germline values: CDR1 SGHVS, CDR2 FNYEAQ. The germline V and J ends were trimmed by 3 bases and 4 bases, with 12 bases remaining between them. This CDR3 spans 14 amino acids. CDR3: CASSLTGTGYGYTF. CDR3 sequence (DNA): TGTGCCAGCAGCTTGACAGGAACTGGCTATGGCTACACCTTC.

This chain joins TRBV10-3 and TRBJ2-5; 11 bases agree with TRBD1. V dropped 6 bases and J dropped 6; count of bases not matched to a gene: 9. The CDR3 extends over 15 amino acids. Germline V gene sequence: CDR1 ENHRY, CDR2 SYGVKD. CDR3 residues: CAIRDRGPFRQTQYF. DNA of the CDR3: TGTGCCATCAGGGACAGGGGGCCCTTTAGGCAGACCCAGTACTTC.

J is TRBJ2-1 and V is TRBV6-4; D not resolved. V was cut by 0 bases and J by 5 bases, with 5 bases left in between. The CDR3 totals 13 residues. Germline V gives CDR1 MRHNA, CDR2 SNTAGT. CDR3 bases: TGTGCCAGCAGTGACTCCAGTAACAATGAGCAGTTCTTC. Its translation: CASSDSSNNEQFF.

This clone showed up just once. This sequence joins TRBV7-3 and TRBJ2-1; D is unresolved. The ends were cut back, 2 bases at V and 5 bases at J, with 7 bases in the middle. The CDR3 spans 13 residues. In germline, CDR1 is SGHTA, CDR2 FQGTGA. The CDR3 is CASSLPRDNEQFF. The CDR3 DNA follows: TGTGCCAGCAGCTTACCCCGGGACAATGAGCAGTTCTTC.

The chain recombines TRBV11-2 with TRBJ1-4, with D unresolved. V gave up 7 bases and J gave up 4 bases, with 7 bases separating them. The CDR3 totals 12 residues. CDR1 and CDR2 from the germline V gene are SGHAT and FQNNGV. DNA for the CDR3: TGTGCCAGCACACGGTATAATGAAAAACTGTTTTTT. Translation gives CASTRYNEKLFF.

The V gene is TRBV5-4, the J gene TRBJ2-3; 11 bases match TRBD2. V lost 0 bases and J lost 3; bases outside the gene matches: 3. In germline, CDR1 is SGHNT, CDR2 YYREEE (reference sequence). This CDR3 is 16 amino acids long. The CDR3 loop is CASSLGTSGFTDTQYF. As DNA, the CDR3 is TGTGCCAGCAGCTTGGGGACTAGCGGGTTTACAGATACGCAGTATTTT.

This rearrangement joins TRBV10-2 to TRBJ1-2; D call uncertain. From germline, CDR1 is WSHSY and CDR2 SAAADI. This CDR3 has 13 residues. V dropped 6 bases and J dropped 4 bases, with 12 bases sitting between them. The CDR3 loop reads CASSREAGYGYTF. CDR3 nucleotides: TGCGCCAGCAGCCGGGAAGCGGGCTATGGCTACACCTTC.

The genes are TRBV5-5 and TRBJ2-3; no definite D call. V gave up 0 bases and J gave up 0 bases, with 8 bases separating them. Germline CDR1 and CDR2: SGHKS and YYEKEE (reference sequence). This CDR3 is 15 amino acids long. The CDR3 here is CASSLGETSTDTQYF. The CDR3 DNA reads TGTGCCAGCAGCTTGGGTGAGACTAGCACAGATACGCAGTATTTT.

The chain links TRBV28 to TRBJ1-5; tentative D call: TRBD1 (6 bases). Looked up from germline, CDR1 is MDHEN and CDR2 is SYDVKM. Trimming left V 2 bases short and J 0 bases short, with 8 bases between. CDR3 length equals 15 residues. CDR3 bases: TGTGCCAGCAGTTTAACAGGGTATAGCAATCAGCCCCAGCATTTT. Its translation: CASSLTGYSNQPQHF.

About this clone: This sample includes further DNA sequences coding for the same CDR3. The rearrangement joins TRBV18 to TRBJ1-5; D is uncertain. Germline V lookup: CDR1 KGHSH, CDR2 LQKENI. There are 13 residues in the CDR3. With 3 bases removed from V and 6 bases from J, the gap between germline ends came to 9 bases. The CDR3 region has the DNA TGTGCCAGCTCACCCGGGGATTCTCAGCCCCAGCATTTT. Its protein is CASSPGDSQPQHF.

V usage is TRBV4-2 and J usage is TRBJ2-3; 8 bases are a match to TRBD2. The CDR3 runs 18 residues. Germline assignment: CDR1 LGHNA and CDR2 YNFKEQ. Trimming at V came to 0 bases and at J to 4 bases, leaving 12 bases not matched to a gene. CDR3 in DNA: TGTGCCAGCAGCCAAGATCTCTCCTCGGGAGGGCCGTCAGATACGCAGTATTTT. This encodes CASSQDLSSGGPSDTQYF.

This sequence joins TRBV13 and TRBJ2-2, with 10 nucleotides matching TRBD2. Germline trimming cut 5 bases from V and 5 bases from J; bases unmatched to any gene: 11. This CDR3 contains 17 residues. Germline V gives CDR1 PRHDT, CDR2 FYEKMQ (reference sequence). The CDR3 is CASSPRLAGARTGELFF. The CDR3 nucleotides are TGTGCCAGCAGCCCTCGGCTAGCGGGAGCTAGGACCGGGGAGCTGTTTTTT.

The chain is built from TRBV21-1 and TRBJ1-1; the table's D call of TRBD1 was not tested on the DNA. TRBV21-1 is a listed pseudogene. CDR3 length: 15 residues. The CDR3 spells CASSTGALHGTEAFF. The CDR3, as DNA: TGTGCCAGCAGCACAGGGGCACTCCACGGGACTGAAGCTTTCTTT.

In its sample, this clone was seen once. The chain links TRBV29-1 to TRBJ2-3; 8 bases are shared with TRBD2. J lost 5 bases, V lost 8 bases, and 9 bases had no gene match. Germline CDR1 and CDR2: SQVTM and ANQGSEA. The CDR3 contains 13 residues. CDR3 amino acids: CSSSRLALDTQYF. The CDR3 DNA sequence: TGCAGCTCATCGAGACTAGCGTTAGATACGCAGTATTTT.

This clone was seen only a few times. The chain recombines TRBV5-1 with TRBJ1-1, with a tentative D call TRBD1 (5 bases). The V end was cut by 2 bases, the J end by 6 bases, with 14 bases between. CDR1 SGHRS and CDR2 YFSETQ come from the germline V gene. The CDR3 covers 14 residues. CDR3 protein: CASSFRDFSAEAFF. CDR3 bases: TGCGCCAGCAGCTTCCGGGACTTTTCGGCTGAAGCTTTCTTT.

This chain uses TRBV19 with TRBJ1-1; 11 bases match TRBD1. The CDR3 totals 16 residues. Trimming took 1 base from V and 5 from J; bases not matched to a gene: 6. Germline V gene sequence: CDR1 LNHDA, CDR2 SQIVND (reference sequence). CDR3 bases: TGTGCCAGTAGTATAGCGGGGACAGGGGGTAAAACTGAAGCTTTCTTT. Protein sequence: CASSIAGTGGKTEAFF.

The sample holds a few counts of this clone. The J gene is TRBJ1-1, the V gene TRBV5-6, with D possibly TRBD1 on 6 matching bases. The CDR3 runs 13 residues. Germline V CDR1 and CDR2: SGHDT, YYEEEE. V was clipped by 4 bases and J by 2 bases, with 9 bases between them. CDR3 residues: CASSRDTNTEAFF. The DNA for the CDR3 is TGTGCCAGCAGCAGGGACACCAACACTGAAGCTTTCTTT. Full variable domain (outside the CDR3, taken from reference TRBV5-6 and TRBJ1-1): DAGVTQSPTHLIKTRGQQVTLRCSPKSGHDTVSWYQQALGQGPQFIFQYYEEEERQRGNFPDRFSGHQFPNYSSELNVNALLLGDSALYLCASSRDTNTEAFFGQGTRLTVV.

J is TRBJ2-2 and V is TRBV7-6; tentative D call: TRBD1 (5 bases). The CDR3 spans 14 residues. The ends were cut back, 2 bases at V and 6 bases at J, with 10 bases in the middle. The germline gives CDR1 SGHVS, CDR2 FNYEAQ. CDR3 nucleotides: TGTGCCAGCAGCTTATTCCAGGGTCCCGGGGAGCTGTTTTTT. Its protein product is CASSLFQGPGELFF.

The V and J genes are TRBV11-2 and TRBJ1-1; D unclear. Germline-derived CDR1 and CDR2 are SGHAT and FQNNGV. The V end lost 3 bases, the J end lost 3 bases, and 14 bases lay between the germline ends. This CDR3 is built from 15 residues. The CDR3 loop is CASSFLTRSDTEAFF. The CDR3 bases are TGTGCCAGCAGCTTCCTCACCCGGAGTGACACTGAAGCTTTCTTT. The variable domain in full, completed from reference TRBV11-2 and TRBJ1-1, reads EAGVAQSPRYKIIEKRQSVAFWCNPISGHATLYWYQQILGQGPKLLIQFQNNGVVDDSQLPKDRFSAERLKGVDSTLKIQPAKLEDSAVYLCASSFLTRSDTEAFFGQGTRLTVV.

The gene calls are TRBV10-3 and TRBJ2-3, with a weak D call TRBD1 (6 bases). V gave up 3 bases and J gave up 5 bases, with 9 bases separating them. Germline CDR1 is ENHRY and CDR2 is SYGVKD. CDR3 length: 13 amino acids. The CDR3 coding sequence is TGTGCCATCAGTGAACAGGGCAGAGATACGCAGTATTTT. Translating it yields CAISEQGRDTQYF.

CDR3 coding DNA: TGTGCCAGCTCACCACCCTCCAGTAAATACGAGCAGTACTTC. Translated, it gives CASSPPSSKYEQYF. This chain uses TRBV18 with TRBJ2-7; no clear D. This CDR3 region has 14 residues. V lost 0 bases to trimming and J lost 4 bases, with 10 bases between them. The V gene's germline CDR1 is KGHSH and CDR2 LQKENI.

V usage is TRBV9 and J usage is TRBJ1-2, with a tentative D call TRBD1 (5 bases). The CDR3 totals 15 residues. The V end was cut by 2 bases, the J end by 4 bases, with 15 bases between. Per germline, CDR1 SGDLS and CDR2 YYNGEE. The CDR3 here is CASSVDPRASYGYTF. In DNA, the CDR3 is TGTGCCAGCAGCGTCGACCCCAGGGCTTCCTATGGCTACACCTTC. The whole variable domain, filled in from reference TRBV9 and TRBJ1-2, reads DSGVTQTPKHLITATGQRVTLRCSPRSGDLSVYWYQQSLDQGLQFLIQYYNGEERAKGNILERFSAQQFPDLHSELNLSSLELGDSALYFCASSVDPRASYGYTFGSGTRLTVV.